This T cell receptor (beta chain) was recorded in a study of blood T cell repertoires in COVID-19 (TCRdb year 2020). Regarding the study in general: Collaborator samples came from the United States, Italy and Spain and covered acute and convalescent phases of COVID-19. Deeply sampled blood TCRbeta repertoires from subjects exposed to, actively infected with, or recovered from COVID-19 were included in the dataset. The material from the prospective study consisted of cDNA or gDNA derived from T cells, B-cell-depleted T cells, or PBMCs. A de-identified subject ID, COVID-19 status, age in years and sex were almost always included in the sample metadata. The repertoires were made available in a free public database intended to serve as a resource for research on the immune response to SARS-CoV-2. Where HLA class I and class II types were available, the types were taken from metadata supplied by the sample provider, not from assay-based typing. Samples came from the ongoing ImmuneRACE study (first 160 participants) plus 1,254 subjects from 6 global collaborators.

TCRbeta CDR3 regions were amplified from genomic DNA by means of the immunoSEQ Assay, a bias-controlled multiplex PCR. Turning to the authors' computational methods: Within the assay, amplification of reference gene primers was used to estimate how many nucleated cells each sample contained. To quantify the absolute abundance of each unique TCRbeta CDR3 rearrangement, sequence reads were collapsed and filtered. For each sample, productive Simpson clonality was calculated as the square root of Simpson's diversity index across productive rearrangements. TCRdb stores this immuneACCESS table with in-frame sequences only. Part of the clones is absent; in the studies checked, under half of the shortfall reflects unresolved V genes, and no reason is known for the rest. The V and J calls and clone size come from that table; D and trimming were worked out from the DNA. Here the sample has fewer than 200,000 clones; 70% to 80% occur a single time. The ten largest clones take up 8.1% of the sample.

One collaborating source in Seattle enrolled patients during active infection and followed them longitudinally through the course of disease. Each collaborating institution followed its own protocols to collect whole blood in K2EDTA tubes. Collaborator samples were shipped for TCRbeta analysis as frozen whole blood, isolated PBMCs, or DNA extracted from either sample type. Results the study describes overall, beyond this receptor: Clinical and demographic metadata were provided uncurated, with the amount varying by source and participant.

CDR1 is given as LGHDT and CDR2 as YNNKEL, both from the germline V gene (reference sequence). The CDR3 runs 17 amino acids, cysteine and phenylalanine included. The CDR3 DNA has 51 bases and is translated from base 1. A distance of 24 bases separates the germline ends of V and J, which lose 4 bases and 8 bases respectively. This clone was detected many times. Its antigen is not yet known. The input lacks base qualities; no much larger clone sits a single base away. Sample: peripheral blood. The source of this sequence is a woman in her fifties or sixties with COVID-19, enrolled during active disease. The chain employs TRBV3-1 (or the pseudogene TRBV3-2) and TRBJ2-1, and TRBD2 may be the D gene, going by 6 matching bases. CDR3 protein: CASSPRGVLARRYEQFF. The nucleotides are TGTGCCAGCAGCCCAAGAGGGGTACTAGCCAGAAGGTATGAGCAGTTCTTC.